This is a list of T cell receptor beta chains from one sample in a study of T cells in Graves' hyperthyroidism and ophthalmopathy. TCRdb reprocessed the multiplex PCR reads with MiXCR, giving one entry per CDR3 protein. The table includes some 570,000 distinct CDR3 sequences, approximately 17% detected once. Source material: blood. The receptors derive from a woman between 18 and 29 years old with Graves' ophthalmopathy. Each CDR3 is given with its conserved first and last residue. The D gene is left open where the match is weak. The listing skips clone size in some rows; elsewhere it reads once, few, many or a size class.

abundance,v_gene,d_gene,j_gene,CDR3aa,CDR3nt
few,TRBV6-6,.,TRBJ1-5,CASSYPEGPPRGNQPQHF,TGTGCCAGCAGTTACCCAGAGGGACCACCACGGGGCAATCAGCCCCAGCATTTT
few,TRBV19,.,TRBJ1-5,CASSRGGGRVGQPQHF,TGTGCCAGTAGTAGGGGGGGGGGGCGAGTGGGACAGCCCCAGCATTTT
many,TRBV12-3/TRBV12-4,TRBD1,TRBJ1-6,CASSLKDRGLSPLHF,TGTGCCAGCAGTTTAAAGGACAGGGGGCTTTCACCCCTCCACTTT
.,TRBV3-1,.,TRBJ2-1,CASSPPEGTHVNEQFF,TGTGCCAGCAGCCCGCCTGAGGGGACTCACGTCAATGAGCAGTTCTTC
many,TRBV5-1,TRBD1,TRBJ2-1,CASSQEGQGYNEQFF,TGCGCCAGCAGTCAGGAGGGACAGGGTTACAATGAGCAGTTCTTC
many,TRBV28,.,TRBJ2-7,CASSLSRGGYGYEQYF,TGTGCCAGCAGTTTATCCCGAGGGGGGTACGGCTACGAGCAGTACTTC
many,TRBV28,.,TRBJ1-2,CASKVLRGYTF,TGTGCCAGCAAGGTGCTGAGAGGCTACACCTTC
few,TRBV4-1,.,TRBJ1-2,CASSQKYNLNYGYTF,TGCGCCAGCAGCCAAAAGTATAACCTTAACTATGGCTACACCTTC
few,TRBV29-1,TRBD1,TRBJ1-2,CSVKGQGLNYGYTF,TGCAGCGTCAAGGGACAGGGCCTCAACTATGGCTACACCTTC
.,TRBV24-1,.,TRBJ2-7,CATSGTESYEQYF,TGTGCCACCAGTGGGACAGAGTCCTACGAGCAGTACTTC
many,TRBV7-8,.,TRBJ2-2,CASSNLARVTGELFF,TGTGCCAGCAGCAATCTAGCACGAGTCACCGGGGAGCTGTTTTTT
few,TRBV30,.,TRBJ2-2,CAWFRGAGELFF,TGTGCCTGGTTTCGGGGCGCCGGGGAGCTGTTTTTT
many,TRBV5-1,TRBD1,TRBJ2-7,CASSPGGTGYEQYF,TGCGCCAGCAGCCCGGGCGGGACAGGCTACGAGCAGTACTTC
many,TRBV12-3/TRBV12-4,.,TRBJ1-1,CASTESGVGNTEAFF,TGTGCCAGCACCGAATCAGGGGTTGGGAACACTGAAGCTTTCTTT
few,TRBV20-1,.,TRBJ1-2,CSARDLWEDIHYGYTF,TGCAGTGCTAGAGATCTATGGGAGGACATACACTATGGCTACACCTTC
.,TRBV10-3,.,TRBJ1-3,CAIARDSGNTIYF,TGTGCCATTGCTCGGGACTCTGGAAACACCATATATTTT
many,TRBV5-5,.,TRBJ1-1,CASSMGRENTEAFF,TGTGCCAGCAGTATGGGACGGGAAAACACTGAAGCTTTCTTT
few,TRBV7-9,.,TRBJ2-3,CAAGVFTPSTDTQYF,TGTGCCGCAGGGGTGTTCACTCCTAGCACAGATACGCAGTATTTT
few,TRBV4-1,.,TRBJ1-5,CASSQDNSQPQHF,TGCGCCAGCAGCCAAGATAACTCGCAGCCCCAGCATTTT
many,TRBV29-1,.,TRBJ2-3,CSVVGIFTDTQYF,TGCAGCGTTGTCGGGATCTTCACAGATACGCAGTATTTT
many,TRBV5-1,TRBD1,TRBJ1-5,CASSSDRGQPQHF,TGCGCCAGCAGCTCGGACAGGGGACAGCCCCAGCATTTT
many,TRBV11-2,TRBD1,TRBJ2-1,CASSLDGQGGYNEQFF,TGTGCCAGCAGCTTAGATGGACAGGGGGGCTACAATGAGCAGTTCTTC
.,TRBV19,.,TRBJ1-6,CASKLDVRPLHF,TGTGCCAGTAAACTGGACGTTCGCCCCCTCCACTTT
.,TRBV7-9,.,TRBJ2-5,CASSFDPWSAGETQYF,TGTGCCAGCAGCTTCGACCCTTGGAGTGCTGGAGAGACCCAGTACTTC
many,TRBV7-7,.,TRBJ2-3,CASSPTGTWTDTQYF,TGTGCTAGCAGTCCCACCGGGACCTGGACAGATACGCAGTATTTT
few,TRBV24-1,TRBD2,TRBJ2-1,CATSVEAGFSYNEQFF,TGTGCCACCAGTGTCGAAGCGGGGTTTTCCTACAATGAGCAGTTCTTC
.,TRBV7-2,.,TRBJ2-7,CASSLVRASTYEQYF,TGTGCCAGCAGCTTAGTGCGGGCATCCACCTACGAGCAGTACTTC
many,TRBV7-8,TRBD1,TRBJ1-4,CASSQDWTGARSNEKLFF,TGTGCCAGCAGCCAAGACTGGACAGGCGCCCGTTCTAATGAAAAACTGTTTTTT
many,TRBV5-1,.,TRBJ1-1,CASSSGRANTEAFF,TGCGCCAGCAGCTCAGGCAGGGCGAACACTGAAGCTTTCTTT
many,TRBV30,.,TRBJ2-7,CAWSTGTPGCEQYF,TGTGCCTGGAGCACCGGGACACCGGGATGCGAGCAGTACTTC
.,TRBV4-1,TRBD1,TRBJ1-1,CASSQDLRDRGRWNTEAFF,TGCGCCAGCAGCCAAGACCTTCGGGACAGGGGGCGTTGGAACACTGAAGCTTTCTTT
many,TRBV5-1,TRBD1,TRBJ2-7,CASSLGPAGGTSYEQYF,TGCGCCAGCAGCTTGGGGCCTGCAGGGGGAACTTCCTACGAGCAGTACTTC
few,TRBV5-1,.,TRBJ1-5,CASSPGPQEGQPQHF,TGCGCCAGCAGCCCGGGACCCCAGGAGGGTCAGCCCCAGCATTTT
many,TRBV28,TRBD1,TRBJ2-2,CASSYGDRGGPGELFF,TGTGCCAGCAGTTACGGGGACAGGGGAGGTCCCGGGGAGCTGTTTTTT
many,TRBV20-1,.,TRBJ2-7,CSARAGAYEQYF,TGCAGTGCTAGAGCAGGAGCTTACGAGCAGTACTTC
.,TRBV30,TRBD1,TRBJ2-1,CAWSLGTGLHNEQFF,TGTGCCTGGAGCCTCGGGACAGGGCTACACAATGAGCAGTTCTTC
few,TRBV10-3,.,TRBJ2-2,CAISDNTGELFF,TGTGCCATCAGTGACAACACCGGGGAGCTGTTTTTT
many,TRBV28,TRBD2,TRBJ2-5,CASSGLAGSKTQYF,TGTGCCAGCAGTGGACTAGCGGGGTCGAAGACCCAGTACTTC
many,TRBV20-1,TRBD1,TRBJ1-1,CSARGQGAISNTEAFF,TGCAGTGCCCGAGGACAGGGGGCCATTTCGAACACTGAAGCTTTCTTT
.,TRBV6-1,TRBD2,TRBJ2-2,CASSRGLAGGFTGELFF,TGTGCCAGCAGTCGGGGACTAGCGGGAGGGTTCACCGGGGAGCTGTTTTTT
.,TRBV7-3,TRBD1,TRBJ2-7,CASSLGTGGPYEQYF,TGTGCCAGCAGCTTAGGGACAGGAGGACCCTACGAGCAGTACTTC
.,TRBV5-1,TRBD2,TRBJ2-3,CASSLSGGGLDTQYF,TGCGCCAGCAGCTTATCCGGCGGGGGGCTAGATACGCAGTATTTT
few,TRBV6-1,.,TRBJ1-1,CASKKRDGLNTEAFF,TGTGCCAGCAAGAAGAGAGACGGACTGAACACTGAAGCTTTCTTT
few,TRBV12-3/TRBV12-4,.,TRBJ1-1,CASTRQRRTEAFF,TGTGCCAGCACCCGACAGAGGAGAACTGAAGCTTTCTTT
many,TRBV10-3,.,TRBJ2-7,CATSERTELYEQYF,TGTGCCACCAGCGAACGGACAGAGCTTTACGAGCAGTACTTC
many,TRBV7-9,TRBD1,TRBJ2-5,CASSLGQGNQETQYF,TGTGCCAGCAGCTTGGGACAGGGGAACCAAGAGACCCAGTACTTC
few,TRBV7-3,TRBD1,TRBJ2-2,CASSSPGQGKPGELFF,TGTGCCAGCAGCTCTCCGGGACAGGGGAAGCCCGGGGAGCTGTTTTTT
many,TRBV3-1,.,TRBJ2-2,CASSHVTGELFF,TGTGCCAGCAGCCATGTCACCGGGGAGCTGTTTTTT
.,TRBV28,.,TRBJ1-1,CASSLIEPGYTEAFF,TGTGCCAGCAGTTTAATCGAGCCTGGTTACACTGAAGCTTTCTTT
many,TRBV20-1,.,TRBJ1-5,CSARGGEAGNQPQHF,TGCAGTGCTAGAGGAGGGGAAGCAGGCAATCAGCCCCAGCATTTT
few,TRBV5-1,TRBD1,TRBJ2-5,CASSSTGQGRETQYF,TGCGCCAGCAGCTCCACAGGACAGGGGAGAGAGACCCAGTACTTC
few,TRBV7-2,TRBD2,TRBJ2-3,CASSLDAPIAGGPFDTQYF,TGTGCCAGCAGCTTAGATGCACCTATAGCGGGAGGGCCGTTTGATACGCAGTATTTT
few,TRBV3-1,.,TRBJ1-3,CASSQGQRNTIYF,TGTGCCAGCAGCCAAGGACAGAGAAACACCATATATTTT